This TCR beta chain comes out of a study of T cells in Graves' hyperthyroidism and ophthalmopathy. Researchers took RNA transcripts and amplified the TCR beta CDR3 regions from them. First-round RT-PCR with HTBI primers amplified the TCR CDR3 region. TCRdb reanalysed the multiplex PCR reads using MiXCR and keeps one entry per CDR3 protein. The table shows fewer than 750,000 distinct CDR3 sequences, with about 14% occurring only once. Per germline, CDR1 SQVTM and CDR2 ANQGSEA. Trimming left V 4 bases short and J 0 bases short, with 10 bases between. There are 14 residues in the CDR3. Study-level results: Within blood appeared most thyroid clonotypes that had expanded above 0.001.

The study excluded patients with uncontrolled infection, other autoimmune disease, pregnancy or lactation. Diagnoses were established using clinical symptoms, serum thyroxine and TRAb, thyroid ultrasound and orbital computed tomography. This clonotype has a handful of counts. Its target is unknown. The source material was blood. This receptor was identified in a woman aged 50 to 60 with Graves' ophthalmopathy. The rearrangement links TRBV29-1 to TRBJ2-1; the D gene is possibly TRBD1 (5 bases). The CDR3 DNA reads TGCAGCGTTGTTAGCAGGGACTCCTACAATGAGCAGTTCTTC. This sequence encodes CSVVSRDSYNEQFF.